A selection of T cell receptor beta chains follows, all from one sample in a study of T cells in tuberculosis. Here immunoSEQ multiplex PCR was the method, and the copy in TCRdb shows in-frame clones only, minus some. The data contain over 30,000 clones, approximately 90% of them singletons. Sequenced input: PBMCs. The source of these receptors is a donor between 10 and 35 years old with latent tuberculosis or without tuberculosis infection. Some clones in this sample may be carry-over from other donors' samples. CDR3s include the opening cysteine and the closing phenylalanine or tryptophan. The D gene is left open where the match is weak. Not all rows give a size; the values are once, few, many and, for expanded clones, a class.

>NA|TRBJ1-1|TRBV2|NA
TGTGCCAGCACCTATACCCCCGGAGCGGGGACTGAAGCTTTCTTT
CASTYTPGAGTEAFF
>NA|TRBJ1-5|TRBV7-2|NA
TGTGCCAGCAGCTTATACGTAGATAGCAATCAGCCCCAGCATTTT
CASSLYVDSNQPQHF
>TRBD1|TRBJ2-1|TRBV15|NA
TGTGCCACCAGTCCCCTCGGGGACAGGTGGCATGAGCAGTTCTTC
CATSPLGDRWHEQFF
>TRBD1|TRBJ2-1|TRBV4-1|NA
TGCGCCAGCAGCCTATTCAACCCGGGACAGGGGATCAATGAGCAGTTCTTC
CASSLFNPGQGINEQFF
>NA|TRBJ1-1|TRBV19|once
TGTGCCACGCGGGCCCGGAACACTGAAGCTTTCTTT
CATRARNTEAFF
>NA|TRBJ1-5|TRBV6-5|NA
TGTGCCAGCAGTTACACCTCAGGGATCCCCAATCAGCCCCAGCATTTT
CASSYTSGIPNQPQHF
>NA|TRBJ2-1|TRBV14|NA
TGTGCCAGCAGCCAAGAATGGGGGCGGAATGAGCAGTTCTTC
CASSQEWGRNEQFF
>NA|TRBJ1-5|TRBV19|NA
TGTGCCAGTAGTCCCCCGAATCAGCCCCAGCATTTT
CASSPPNQPQHF
>TRBD2|TRBJ2-3|TRBV27|NA
TGTGCCAGCAGTTTATGGAGCGGGGGTGGGGATACGCAGTATTTT
CASSLWSGGGDTQYF
>NA|TRBJ1-2|TRBV19|NA
TGTGCCAGTAGGAAGGGACCTCAGGGGAACTATGGCTACACCTTC
CASRKGPQGNYGYTF
>NA|TRBJ2-5|TRBV30|NA
TGTGCCTGGGACCTCCGTGGGGCTGGGGAGACCCAGTACTTC
CAWDLRGAGETQYF